This is a list of T cell receptor beta chains from one sample in a study of T cells in Graves' hyperthyroidism and ophthalmopathy. TCRdb recomputed calls from the multiplex PCR reads with MiXCR, one row per CDR3 protein. Of nearly 600,000 distinct CDR3 sequences in the sample, approximately 15% were seen once. The sequenced sample was blood. The receptor set was obtained from a woman aged 18-29 years with Graves' ophthalmopathy. CDR3s include the opening cysteine and the closing phenylalanine or tryptophan. Fields, in order: V gene, J gene, D gene, clone size, CDR3 DNA, CDR3 protein. The D gene is left open where the match is weak. A clone size is listed for some rows: how often the clone was seen (once, few, many), or a class if it is expanded.

v_call: TRBV2; j_call: TRBJ2-4; d_call: .; clone_size: .; cdr3_nt: TGTGCCAGCAACCTCAGGGGGGGCATTCAGTACTTC; cdr3_aa: CASNLRGGIQYF
v_call: TRBV7-9; j_call: TRBJ1-5; d_call: .; clone_size: .; cdr3_nt: TGTGCCAGCAGCAGCCCCAAGGGAGATCAGCCCCAGCATTTT; cdr3_aa: CASSSPKGDQPQHF
v_call: TRBV28; j_call: TRBJ1-1; d_call: .; clone_size: many; cdr3_nt: TGTGCCAGCAGTTTGAGTAAGGTATGGAACACTGAAGCTTTCTTT; cdr3_aa: CASSLSKVWNTEAFF
v_call: TRBV9; j_call: TRBJ2-7; d_call: .; clone_size: few; cdr3_nt: TGTGCCAGCAGCGTAGTAGCTGGGGCGGGCATGGACGAGCAGTACTTC; cdr3_aa: CASSVVAGAGMDEQYF
v_call: TRBV2; j_call: TRBJ2-2; d_call: .; clone_size: many; cdr3_nt: TGTGCCAGCAGGACACCCGGTCAGATTGGGGATTCTTCGGGCACCGGGGAGCTGTTTTTT; cdr3_aa: CASRTPGQIGDSSGTGELFF
v_call: TRBV7-2; j_call: TRBJ2-1; d_call: .; clone_size: many; cdr3_nt: TGTGCCAGCAGCTCTTCCCGGGGCAATGAGCAGTTCTTC; cdr3_aa: CASSSSRGNEQFF
v_call: TRBV5-1; j_call: TRBJ2-1; d_call: TRBD2; clone_size: .; cdr3_nt: TGCGCCAGCAGCAGGTGGACTAGCGGCGGCAATGAGCAGTTCTTC; cdr3_aa: CASSRWTSGGNEQFF
v_call: TRBV28; j_call: TRBJ2-1; d_call: TRBD2; clone_size: many; cdr3_nt: TGTGCCAGCAGTTGGGCTAGCGGGAGCTCCTACAATGAGCAGTTCTTC; cdr3_aa: CASSWASGSSYNEQFF
v_call: TRBV10-3; j_call: TRBJ1-2; d_call: .; clone_size: .; cdr3_nt: TGTGCCATCAGTCCTCCTCTCGGCCAGAACCTCTATGGCTACACCTTC; cdr3_aa: CAISPPLGQNLYGYTF
v_call: TRBV28; j_call: TRBJ2-5; d_call: .; clone_size: many; cdr3_nt: TGTGCCAGCAGTCCTCCCCTCGGTGGGGGGGACAGGCAACAAGAGACCCAGTACTTC; cdr3_aa: CASSPPLGGGDRQQETQYF
v_call: TRBV12-3/TRBV12-4; j_call: TRBJ2-1; d_call: TRBD2; clone_size: many; cdr3_nt: TGTGCCAGCAGTCCCGGGGGGGCGGGAGGGCCGTTTTATGAGCAGTTCTTC; cdr3_aa: CASSPGGAGGPFYEQFF
v_call: TRBV12-3/TRBV12-4; j_call: TRBJ2-5; d_call: TRBD1; clone_size: many; cdr3_nt: TGTGCCAGCAGTCCAGGAGCCGGGACAGGGGATACCCAGTACTTC; cdr3_aa: CASSPGAGTGDTQYF
v_call: TRBV20-1; j_call: TRBJ2-1; d_call: .; clone_size: many; cdr3_nt: TGCAGTGCTAGGCGGGAACCTTACAATGAGCAGTTCTTC; cdr3_aa: CSARREPYNEQFF
v_call: TRBV6-5; j_call: TRBJ2-7; d_call: .; clone_size: few; cdr3_nt: TGTGCCAGCAGTTACTCGGCGACGCGGGTCTCCTACGAGCAGTACTTC; cdr3_aa: CASSYSATRVSYEQYF
v_call: TRBV28; j_call: TRBJ2-5; d_call: TRBD1; clone_size: .; cdr3_nt: TGTGCCAGCGAGACAGGGAAGGGGACCCAGTACTTC; cdr3_aa: CASETGKGTQYF
v_call: TRBV6-1; j_call: TRBJ2-7; d_call: TRBD1; clone_size: many; cdr3_nt: TGTGCCAGCAGCAAGGACAGGGGTGACACCTACGAGCAGTACTTC; cdr3_aa: CASSKDRGDTYEQYF